This T cell receptor beta chain stems from a study of blood T cell repertoires in COVID-19. Study summary: Italy, Spain and the United States were the sources of the convalescent and acute COVID-19 samples. Nucleic acid was either cDNA or gDNA, and it came from T cells, B-cell-depleted T cells, or PBMCs.

Methods used by the authors: Amplification with reference gene primers provided the estimates of nucleated cell counts. The data were produced by immunoSEQ multiplex PCR, yet TCRdb's version contains in-frame clones alone and is incomplete. Clone size and the V and J calls come from that table; the DNA yielded D and trimming. The sample contains roughly 150,000 clones, nearly 80% of which appear only once. Sequencing was performed on peripheral blood. The sequence derives from a woman of 80 years or more with acute or convalescent COVID-19.

The CDR3 region is CASSYSIGTGWEQFF. As DNA, the CDR3 is TGTGCCAGCAGTTACTCGATAGGCACCGGGTGGGAGCAGTTCTTC. J is TRBJ2-1 and V is TRBV6-5; D unresolved. The V gene's germline CDR1 is MNHEY and CDR2 SVGAGI. Trimming pared 0 bases from V and 10 bases from J, leaving 16 bases between. This CDR3 region has 15 residues.